The clone carrying this T cell receptor beta chain was counted a few times. Its antigen is unidentified. The record originates from a study of PD-L1 blockade in urothelial cancer. Study in general: Patients had received 0 to 3 prior chemotherapy regimens. Timepoints chosen for blood analysis were 3 weeks (second dose) and 6 weeks after treatment start. Whole-study results and caveats: Expansion of tumor-associated blood clones at 3 weeks was greater in durable-benefit patients.

Time point meaning: peripheral blood 6 weeks after treatment start. The study enrolled patients with locally advanced or metastatic urothelial carcinoma. The protocol was immunoSEQ multiplex PCR, while the TCRdb copy is restricted to in-frame clones and leaves out a portion. The sample holds nearly 50,000 clones, roughly 80% seen once. Here the sequenced sample was PBMCs, taken around atezolizumab (anti-PD-L1) treatment. The source of this sequence is a man aged 70 or older with urothelial cancer.

The CDR3 DNA sequence: TGTGCCAGCAGCCAAGATGGGGCGCATACAGATACGCAGTATTTT. It encodes CASSQDGAHTDTQYF. V is TRBV4-2 and J is TRBJ2-3, with D possibly matching TRBD1 (5 bases). Between the trimmed V and J ends, which lost 0 bases and 3 bases, there was a span of 10 bases. This CDR3 has 15 amino acids. Looked up from germline, CDR1 is LGHNA and CDR2 is YNFKEQ.